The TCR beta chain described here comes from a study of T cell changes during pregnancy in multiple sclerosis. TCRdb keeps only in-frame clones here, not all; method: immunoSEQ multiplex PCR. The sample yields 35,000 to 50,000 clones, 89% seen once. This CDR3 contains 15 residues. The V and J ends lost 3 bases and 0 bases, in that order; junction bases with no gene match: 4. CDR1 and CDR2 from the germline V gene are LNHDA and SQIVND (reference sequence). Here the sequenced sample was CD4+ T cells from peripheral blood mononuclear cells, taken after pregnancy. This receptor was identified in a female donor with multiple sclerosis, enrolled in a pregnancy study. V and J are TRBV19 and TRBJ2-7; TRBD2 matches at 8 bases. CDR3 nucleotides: TGTGCCAGTAGTATGGGCAGCGGGAGCTCCTACGAGCAGTACTTC. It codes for CASSMGSGSSYEQYF.